The T cell receptor beta chain described here comes from a study of graft-versus-host responses after intestinal transplantation. Data came from immunoSEQ multiplex PCR; TCRdb stores just in-frame clones and leaves some out. The table shows tens of thousands of clones, with 90% to 95% occurring only once. The CDR3 extends over 12 amino acids. The germline V gene encodes CDR1 GTSNPN and CDR2 SVGIG (reference sequence). V shed 0 bases and J shed 7 bases, with 8 bases lying between them. The chain is built from TRBV30 and TRBJ2-3; D gene uncertain. The sample in question was PBMCs, obtained around 800 days after a first intestinal transplant, on the day of a second. The receptor comes from a human patient who received an intestinal transplant, so some T cells may come from the graft donor. CDR3 in amino acids: CAWSVIGNTQYF. As DNA, the CDR3 is TGTGCCTGGAGTGTGATTGGGAATACGCAGTATTTT.